These 17 T cell receptor beta chains share one sample of origin, sequenced in a study of monozygotic twins with inflammatory bowel disease. Following a re-call of the 5' RACE reads, TCRdb has one entry per CDR3 protein and lacks DNA. This listing includes fewer than 400,000 distinct CDR3 sequences. Input material: blood. The receptors were gathered from a human donor with ulcerative colitis or Crohn's disease, or a healthy co-twin of an affected twin (not recorded which).

The J gene is TRBJ2-6, the V gene TRBV6-1. The germline CDR1 and CDR2 sequences are MNHNS and SASEGT. The CDR3 runs to 17 residues. CDR3 in amino acids: CASSERPGSSGANVLTF.

The genes are TRBV7-9 and TRBJ2-5; TCRdb lists TRBD1, though no DNA is available to test this call. Germline CDR1 SEHNR, CDR2 FQNEAQ (reference sequence). The CDR3 covers 15 residues. The CDR3 here is CASSPGTQHSETQYF.

The CDR3 sequence: CASSLSGSMSGKLFF. The chain recombines TRBV28 with TRBJ1-4. The CDR3 is 15 residues long. Germline V gene lookup returns CDR1 MDHEN and CDR2 SYDVKM.

The chain joins TRBV20-1 to TRBJ2-3; TCRdb's assignment of TRBD2 cannot be checked, as there is no DNA. The CDR3 extends over 20 amino acids. Germline V gene data show CDR1 as DFQATT and CDR2 as SNEGSKA (reference sequence). CDR3 region: CSAREISGTSGRGRTDTQYF.

The J gene is TRBJ1-4, the V gene TRBV6-5. The CDR3 is 13 amino acids. The V gene's germline CDR1 is MNHEY and CDR2 SVGAGI. This chain's CDR3 is CASSYSVYEKLFF.

The rearrangement uses TRBV4-2 and TRBJ1-5. This CDR3 region has 13 residues. Germline V gives CDR1 LGHNA, CDR2 YNFKEQ. The CDR3 sequence is CASSQVGDQPQHF.

V gene TRBV15 combines with J gene TRBJ2-7; TCRdb returns TRBD1, unconfirmable since there is no DNA. Germline CDR1 is LNHNV and CDR2 is YYDKDF (reference sequence). The length of the CDR3 is 16 residues. This chain's CDR3 is CATSRGIRDSSYEQYF. Supplemented by reference TRBV15 and TRBJ2-7, the full variable domain reads DAMVIQNPRYQVTQFGKPVTLSCSQTLNHNVMYWYQQKSSQAPKLLFHYYDKDFNNEADTPDNFQSRRPNTSFCFLDIRSPGLGDTAMYLCATSRGIRDSSYEQYFGPGTRLTVT.

CDR3 in amino acids: CASSLAERVLVGDTQYF. This chain uses TRBV5-1 with TRBJ2-3. The CDR3 spans 17 residues. Germline CDR1 reads SGHRS; CDR2 reads YFSETQ. Supplemented by reference TRBV5-1 and TRBJ2-3, the full variable domain reads KAGVTQTPRYLIKTRGQQVTLSCSPISGHRSVSWYQQTPGQGLQFLFEYFSETQRNKGNFPGRFSGRQFSNSRSEMNVSTLELGDSALYLCASSLAERVLVGDTQYFGPGTRLTVL.

The chain carries TRBV9 and TRBJ1-6; the D gene TCRdb calls, TRBD1, cannot be checked with no DNA. CDR1 and CDR2 (germline): SGDLS, YYNGEE. CDR3 size: 16 residues. This CDR3 reads CASSAGQGARSSPLHF.

V usage is TRBV3-1 and J usage is TRBJ1-2; no DNA is available, so the TRBD1 call from TCRdb remains unchecked. Germline V gives CDR1 LGHDT, CDR2 YNNKEL (reference sequence). This CDR3 contains 14 residues. CDR3: CASSPQVRAYGYTF.

The rearrangement links TRBV5-1 to TRBJ1-1. CDR3 length: 15 amino acids. The germline V gene has CDR1 SGHRS and CDR2 YFSETQ. This chain's CDR3 is CASSPTGLMNTEAFF.

The rearrangement uses TRBV4-3 and TRBJ2-5. Germline-derived CDR1 and CDR2 are LGHNA and YSLEER. The CDR3 runs to 13 residues. Here the CDR3 reads CASSQDLEETQYF.

The V call is TRBV7-9, the J call TRBJ1-1; TCRdb's D gene call, TRBD1, goes unchecked for lack of DNA. The germline V gene encodes CDR1 SEHNR and CDR2 FQNEAQ (reference sequence). CDR3 length: 16 amino acids. The CDR3 loop is CASSSEVGRRNTEAFF.

The V call is TRBV24-1, the J call TRBJ2-5. CDR3 length: 11 residues. CDR1 is KGHDR, CDR2 SFDVKD, per germline. The CDR3: CATSVSETQYF.

The V gene is TRBV6-2 or TRBV6-3, the J gene TRBJ2-1; TCRdb returns TRBD1, unconfirmable since there is no DNA. The CDR3 length is 16 residues. The V gene's germline CDR1 is MNHEY and CDR2 SVGEGT. This CDR3 is CASSYRGQSSYNEQFF.

This sequence joins TRBV28 and TRBJ2-7; with no DNA, the TCRdb D assignment of TRBD1 cannot be verified. The CDR3 contains 14 residues. The germline V gene has CDR1 MDHEN and CDR2 SYDVKM. The CDR3 loop reads CASQLDRVGYEQYF.

The J gene is TRBJ1-4, the V gene TRBV6-1; TCRdb names TRBD1, which stays unverified in the absence of DNA. This CDR3 is 14 amino acids long. Germline CDR1 is MNHNS and CDR2 is SASEGT. This CDR3 is CATGRPAPNEKLFF.